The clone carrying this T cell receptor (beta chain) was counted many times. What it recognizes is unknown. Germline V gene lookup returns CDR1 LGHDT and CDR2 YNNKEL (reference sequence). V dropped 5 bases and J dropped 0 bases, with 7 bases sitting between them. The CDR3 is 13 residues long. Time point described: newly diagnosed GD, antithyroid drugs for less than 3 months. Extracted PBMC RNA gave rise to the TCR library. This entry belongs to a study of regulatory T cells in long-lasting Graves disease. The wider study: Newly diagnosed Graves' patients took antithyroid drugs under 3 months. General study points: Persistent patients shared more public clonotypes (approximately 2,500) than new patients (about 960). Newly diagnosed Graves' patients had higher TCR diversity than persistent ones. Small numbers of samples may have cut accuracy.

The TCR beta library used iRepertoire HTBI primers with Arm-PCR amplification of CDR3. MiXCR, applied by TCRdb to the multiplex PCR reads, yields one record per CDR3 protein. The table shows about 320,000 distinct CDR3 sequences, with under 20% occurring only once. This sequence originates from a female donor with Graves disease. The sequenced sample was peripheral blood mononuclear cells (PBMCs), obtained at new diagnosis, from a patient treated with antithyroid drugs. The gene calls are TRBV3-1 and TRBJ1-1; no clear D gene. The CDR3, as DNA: TGTGCCAGCAGCGTCTTTATGAACACTGAAGCTTTCTTT. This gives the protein CASSVFMNTEAFF. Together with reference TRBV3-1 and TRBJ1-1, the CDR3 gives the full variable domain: DTAVSQTPKYLVTQMGNDKSIKCEQNLGHDTMYWYKQDSKKFLKIMFSYNNKELIINETVPNRFSPKSPDKAHLNLHINSLELGDSAVYFCASSVFMNTEAFFGQGTRLTVV.